This T cell receptor (beta chain) is from a study of identical twins. Study-wide points: The study drew conclusions from cross-sectional statistical analysis, not from following the same donors. Within twin pairs, the out-of-frame alpha sequences they shared showed excess low generation probability. Insertions ran lower in abundant cord blood beta clonotypes, though not in memory repertoires.

Germline V gene sequence: CDR1 SGHDT, CDR2 YYEEEE. Trimming removed 4 bases from V and 10 bases from J, with 21 bases in between. This CDR3 comprises 14 residues. Note on this clonotype: Its antigen remains unidentified.

Unique molecular identifiers were present on cDNA, and template switching added a universal primer site. One entry per CDR3 protein results from TCRdb running MiXCR on the 5' RACE reads. Among a few hundred thousand distinct CDR3 sequences listed, around 9% were seen once. The sample taken for sequencing was naive T cells sorted from blood. The receptor was derived from a woman between 50 and 59 years old in good health. The genes are TRBV5-6 and TRBJ2-7; D might be TRBD1 (6 bases). CDR3 in DNA: TGTGCCAGCAGCGGCGGGCACCAGGGGTCGCAACAGTACTTC. As protein: CASSGGHQGSQQYF.